One and the same sample provided the 10 T cell receptor beta chains below, sequenced in a study of cytomegalovirus exposure and HLA in healthy donors. Primers: 60 Vbeta forward and 13 Jbeta reverse. Here immunoSEQ multiplex PCR was the method, and the copy in TCRdb shows in-frame clones only, minus some. The table includes 150,000 to 180,000 clones, around 79% detected once. The specimen sequenced was PBMCs. These receptors came from a man aged 25 to 40 in good health and CMV-seropositive.

CDR3 DNA: TGTGCCAGTAGTTCATTGACAGGGGGCCTGGGTGGCTACACCTTC. Translating it yields CASSSLTGGLGGYTF. The chain carries TRBV19 and TRBJ1-2; TRBD1 matches at 10 bases. This CDR3 is 15 amino acids long. Per germline, CDR1 LNHDA and CDR2 SQIVND (reference sequence). The ends lost 5 bases at V and 7 bases at J; junction bases unmatched: 10.

This clone appeared a single time. The V call is TRBV28, the J call TRBJ2-7; 7 nucleotides align to TRBD2. The trim removed 4 bases at V and 2 bases at J, leaving 17 bases unmatched. In germline, CDR1 is MDHEN, CDR2 SYDVKM. The CDR3 extends over 18 amino acids. The CDR3 is CASSYHPERREPAYEQYF. CDR3 DNA: TGTGCCAGCAGTTATCACCCGGAACGGCGGGAGCCGGCCTACGAGCAGTACTTC.

CDR3 coding DNA: TGTGCCAGCAGTTTAGGATTTGAGACAGGGCGGTATGGCTACACCTTC. Residues: CASSLGFETGRYGYTF. The chain is built from TRBV27 and TRBJ1-2; 7 bases align to TRBD1. The germline CDR1 and CDR2 sequences are MNHEY and SMNVEV (reference sequence). This CDR3 region has 16 residues. V lost 2 bases, J lost 5 bases, and 11 bases stayed unmatched.

This sequence joins TRBV5-1 and TRBJ1-3, with D perhaps matching TRBD1 (6 bases). The CDR3 has 14 residues. Germline CDR1 SGHRS, CDR2 YFSETQ. The V end was cut by 0 bases, the J end by 4 bases, with 8 bases between. In DNA form, the CDR3 reads TGCGCCAGCAGCTTGGGGGGGCAAGGAAACACCATATATTTT. Translating gives CASSLGGQGNTIYF. The complete variable domain, with remaining parts taken from reference TRBV5-1 and TRBJ1-3, reads KAGVTQTPRYLIKTRGQQVTLSCSPISGHRSVSWYQQTPGQGLQFLFEYFSETQRNKGNFPGRFSGRQFSNSRSEMNVSTLELGDSALYLCASSLGGQGNTIYFGEGSWLTVV.

This chain joins TRBV10-3 and TRBJ2-5, with D possibly TRBD1 on 6 matching bases. The germline V gene has CDR1 ENHRY and CDR2 SYGVKD. Trimming left V 8 bases short and J 3 bases short, with 19 bases between. CDR3 size: 15 residues. CDR3 nucleotides: TGTGCCATCCGCCCGACCCAGGGGCCGGAAGAGACCCAGTACTTC. Translating it yields CAIRPTQGPEETQYF.

Only a few counts were recorded for this clone. Germline and junction disagree at one end, which may indicate a read error. The J gene is TRBJ2-2, the V gene TRBV4-3; perhaps TRBD1 as D (5 bases). Looked up from germline, CDR1 is LGHNA and CDR2 is YSLEER. The CDR3 loop spans 13 amino acids. The CDR3, as DNA: TGCGCCAGCAGCCTAACCGACAGTGGGGTGCTGTTTTTT. Encoded protein: CASSLTDSGVLFF.

This clone was seen a few times. This chain uses TRBV27 with TRBJ1-5; the match to TRBD1 covers 7 bases. Losses at the gene ends were 6 bases for V and 3 bases for J; bases not matched to a gene: 8. From germline, CDR1 is MNHEY and CDR2 SMNVEV (reference sequence). The CDR3 spans 15 residues. The CDR3 protein is CASRRQGNVNQPQHF. Written as DNA, the CDR3 is TGTGCCAGCAGAAGACAGGGAAACGTCAATCAGCCCCAGCATTTT.

This chain links TRBV27 with TRBJ1-5, with D perhaps TRBD1 (6 bases). V was trimmed by 3 bases and J by 2 bases, leaving 14 bases between them. The germline gives CDR1 MNHEY, CDR2 SMNVEV (reference sequence). This CDR3 is 16 amino acids long. The DNA of the CDR3 is TGTGCCAGCAGTTTCATGGGGGCCAGTGGCAATCAGCCCCAGCATTTT. It specifies CASSFMGASGNQPQHF.

This rearrangement joins TRBV11-2 to TRBJ2-2, with D uncertain. This CDR3 has 12 amino acids. The germline V gene encodes CDR1 SGHAT and CDR2 FQNNGV. Trimming shortened V by 6 bases and J by 4 bases, and 6 bases separated the two germline ends. The CDR3 coding sequence is TGTGCCAGCAGGTTCCGCACCGGGGAGCTGTTTTTT. Its translation: CASRFRTGELFF.

This clone has only a few counts. V gene TRBV27 combines with J gene TRBJ2-2; 14 bases are a match to TRBD2. V lost 8 bases to trimming and J lost 0 bases; unmatched junction nucleotides: 5. The CDR3 extends over 17 amino acids. Per the germline V gene, CDR1 is MNHEY and CDR2 is SMNVEV (reference sequence). CDR3 residues: CASVGTSGRANTGELFF. CDR3 bases: TGTGCCAGCGTGGGGACTAGCGGGAGAGCGAACACCGGGGAGCTGTTTTTT.